This TCR beta chain comes out of a study of CD8+ T cells in alopecia areata. Study overall: Tofacitinib was taken orally by treated patients, and the dose was 5 to 10 mg twice daily. Tofacitinib therapy lasting 6 to 18 months was followed by 6 months off drug. Points from the study as a whole: Patients shared TCRs less clearly than mice did, possibly for HLA-related reasons.

Germline values: CDR1 MNHEY, CDR2 SMNVEV (reference sequence). V gave up 6 bases and J gave up 2 bases, with 12 bases separating them. This CDR3 region has 14 residues. Extraction of RNA preceded its reverse transcription into cDNA, which served as the sequencing template. Using immunoSEQ multiplex PCR, the repertoire was profiled, and TCRdb retains in-frame clones only, with some absent. The repertoire holds some 150,000 clones, with around 50% as singletons. In the case of this clone: The antigen remains undetermined.

This TCR came from a human donor with alopecia areata. The sample consisted of CD8+ T cells sorted from blood, taken at week 0. The chain carries TRBV27 and TRBJ2-3; no definite D call. DNA for the CDR3: TGTGCCAGCAGGGATGGGATCACCACAGATACGCAGTATTTT. Translation: CASRDGITTDTQYF.